This T cell receptor (beta chain) was recovered during a study of blood T cell repertoires in COVID-19. Trimming cost V 4 bases and J 1 base; bases outside gene matches: 1. The germline V gene has CDR1 SGHNT and CDR2 YYREEE (reference sequence). The CDR3 extends over 13 amino acids. Generated by immunoSEQ multiplex PCR, the TCRdb table keeps only in-frame clones and is missing some. The sample has approximately 140,000 clones; roughly 89% are singletons. This chain links TRBV5-4 with TRBJ1-1, with 7 bases lining up with TRBD1. The TCR originated in a woman in her 40s with acute or convalescent COVID-19. Material for sequencing was peripheral blood. This CDR3 is CASSRDRNTEAFF. CDR3 nucleotide sequence: TGTGCCAGCAGCCGGGACAGGAACACTGAAGCTTTCTTT.